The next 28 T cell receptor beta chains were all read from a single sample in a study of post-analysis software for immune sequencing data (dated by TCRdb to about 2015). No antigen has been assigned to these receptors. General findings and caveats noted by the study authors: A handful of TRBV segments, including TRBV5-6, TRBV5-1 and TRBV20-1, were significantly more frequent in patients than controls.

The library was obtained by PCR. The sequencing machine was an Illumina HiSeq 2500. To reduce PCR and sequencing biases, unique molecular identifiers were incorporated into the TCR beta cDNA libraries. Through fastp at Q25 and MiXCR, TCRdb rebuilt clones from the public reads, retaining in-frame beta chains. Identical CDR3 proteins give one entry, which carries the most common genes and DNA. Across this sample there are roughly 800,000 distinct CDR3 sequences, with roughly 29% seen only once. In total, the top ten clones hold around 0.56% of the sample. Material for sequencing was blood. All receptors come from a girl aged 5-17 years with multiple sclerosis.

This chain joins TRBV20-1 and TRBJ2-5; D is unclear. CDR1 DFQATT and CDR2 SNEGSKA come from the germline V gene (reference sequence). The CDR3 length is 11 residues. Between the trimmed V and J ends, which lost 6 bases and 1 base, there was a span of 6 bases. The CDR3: CSAKGQETQYF. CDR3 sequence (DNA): TGCAGTGCGAAAGGCCAAGAGACCCAGTACTTC.

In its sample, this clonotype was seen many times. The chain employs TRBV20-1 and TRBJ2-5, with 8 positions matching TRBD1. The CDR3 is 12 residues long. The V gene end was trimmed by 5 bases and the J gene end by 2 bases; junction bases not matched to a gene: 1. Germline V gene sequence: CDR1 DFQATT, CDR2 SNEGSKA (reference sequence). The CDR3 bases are TGCAGTGCTCGGGACAGGCAAGAGACCCAGTACTTC. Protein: CSARDRQETQYF.

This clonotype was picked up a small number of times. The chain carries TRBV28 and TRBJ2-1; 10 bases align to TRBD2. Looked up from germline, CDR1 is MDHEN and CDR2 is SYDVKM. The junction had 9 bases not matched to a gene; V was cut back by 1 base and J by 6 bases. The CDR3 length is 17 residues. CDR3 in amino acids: CASSLYTSGRGGNEQFF. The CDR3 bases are TGTGCCAGCAGTTTATATACAAGCGGGAGGGGAGGCAATGAGCAGTTCTTC.

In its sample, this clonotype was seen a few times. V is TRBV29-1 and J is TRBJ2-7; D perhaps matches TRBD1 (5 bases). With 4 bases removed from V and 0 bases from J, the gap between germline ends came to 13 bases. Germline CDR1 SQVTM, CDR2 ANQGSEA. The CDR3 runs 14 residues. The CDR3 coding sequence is TGCAGCGTTGGGCTGGGGCAGCCCTCCTACGAGCAGTACTTC. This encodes CSVGLGQPSYEQYF.

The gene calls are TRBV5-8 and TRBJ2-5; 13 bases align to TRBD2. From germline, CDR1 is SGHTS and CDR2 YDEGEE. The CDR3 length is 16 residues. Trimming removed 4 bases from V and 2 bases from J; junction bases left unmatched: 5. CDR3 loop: CASSTQTSGGQETQYF. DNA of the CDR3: TGTGCCAGCAGCACCCAGACTAGCGGGGGGCAAGAGACCCAGTACTTC.

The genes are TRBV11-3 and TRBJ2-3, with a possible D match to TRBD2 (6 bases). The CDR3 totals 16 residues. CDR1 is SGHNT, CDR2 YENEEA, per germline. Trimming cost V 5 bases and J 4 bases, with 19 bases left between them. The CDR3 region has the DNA TGTGCCAGCAGCCGCCGGGCAGGGAGGATGGCAGATACGCAGTATTTT. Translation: CASSRRAGRMADTQYF.

CDR3 protein: CSARAQNEQYF. DNA of the CDR3: TGCAGTGCTAGAGCCCAGAACGAGCAGTACTTC. The V call is TRBV20-1, the J call TRBJ2-4; unclear D gene. The DNA end lines up better with TRBJ2-7; the J call may be wrong. This CDR3 has 11 residues. Per germline, CDR1 DFQATT and CDR2 SNEGSKA (reference sequence).

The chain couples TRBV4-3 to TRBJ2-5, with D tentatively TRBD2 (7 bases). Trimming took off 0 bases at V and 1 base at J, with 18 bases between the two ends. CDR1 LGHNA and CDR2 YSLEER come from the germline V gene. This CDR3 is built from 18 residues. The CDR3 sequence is CASSQDSGGAATQETQYF. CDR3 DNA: TGCGCCAGCAGCCAAGATTCGGGGGGCGCAGCTACCCAAGAGACCCAGTACTTC.

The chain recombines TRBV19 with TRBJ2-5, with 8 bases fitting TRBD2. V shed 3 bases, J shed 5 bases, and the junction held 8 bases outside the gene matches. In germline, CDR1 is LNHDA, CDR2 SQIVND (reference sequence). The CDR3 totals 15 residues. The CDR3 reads CASSIGAGVGETQYF. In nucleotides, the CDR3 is TGTGCCAGTAGTATTGGAGCGGGAGTTGGGGAGACCCAGTACTTC.

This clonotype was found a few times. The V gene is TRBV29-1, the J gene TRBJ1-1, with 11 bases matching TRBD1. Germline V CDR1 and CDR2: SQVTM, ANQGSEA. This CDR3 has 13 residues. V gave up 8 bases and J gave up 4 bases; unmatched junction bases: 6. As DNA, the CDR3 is TGCAGCTTTAGGACAGGGGGCCGCACTGAAGCTTTCTTT. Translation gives CSFRTGGRTEAFF.

The CDR3 DNA follows: TGCAGTGCTGACACCGGGACAGGGTACGACAATGAGCAGTTCTTC. Encoded protein: CSADTGTGYDNEQFF. The chain recombines TRBV20-1 with TRBJ2-1; 9 bases map to TRBD1. This CDR3 spans 15 amino acids. After removal of 5 bases from V and 5 bases from J, the junction contained 10 bases not matched to a gene. The germline gives CDR1 DFQATT, CDR2 SNEGSKA (reference sequence).

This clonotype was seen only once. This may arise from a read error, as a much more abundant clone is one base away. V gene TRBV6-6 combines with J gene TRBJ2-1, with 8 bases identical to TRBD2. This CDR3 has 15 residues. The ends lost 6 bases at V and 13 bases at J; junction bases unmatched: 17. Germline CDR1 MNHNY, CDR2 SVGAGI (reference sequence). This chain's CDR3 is CASRPYSDGGETQFF. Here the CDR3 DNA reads TGTGCCAGCAGGCCCTATTCTGACGGGGGGGAGACCCAGTTCTTC.

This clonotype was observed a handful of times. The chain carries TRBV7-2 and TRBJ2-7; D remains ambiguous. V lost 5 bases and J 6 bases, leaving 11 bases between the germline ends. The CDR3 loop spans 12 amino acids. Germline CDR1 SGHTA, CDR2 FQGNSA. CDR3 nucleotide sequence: TGTGCCAGCAGCCAGACACACGGCGAGCAGTACTTC. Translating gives CASSQTHGEQYF.

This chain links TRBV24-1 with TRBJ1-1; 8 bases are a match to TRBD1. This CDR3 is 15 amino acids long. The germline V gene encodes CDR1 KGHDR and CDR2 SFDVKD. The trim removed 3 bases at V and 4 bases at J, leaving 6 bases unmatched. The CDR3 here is CATSDPRTGSTEAFF. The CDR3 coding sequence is TGTGCCACCAGTGATCCCCGGACAGGGTCCACTGAAGCTTTCTTT.

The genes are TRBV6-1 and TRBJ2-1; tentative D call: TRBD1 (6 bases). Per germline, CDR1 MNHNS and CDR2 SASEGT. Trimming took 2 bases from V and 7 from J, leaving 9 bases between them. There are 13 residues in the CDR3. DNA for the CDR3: TGTGCCAGCAGTGAAAGGGGGTTGAATGAGCAGTTCTTC. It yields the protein CASSERGLNEQFF.

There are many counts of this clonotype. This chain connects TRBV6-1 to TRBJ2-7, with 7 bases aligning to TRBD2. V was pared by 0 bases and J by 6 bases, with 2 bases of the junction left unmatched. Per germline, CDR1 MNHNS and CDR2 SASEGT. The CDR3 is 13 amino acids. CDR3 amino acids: CASSEAGGVEQYF. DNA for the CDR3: TGTGCCAGCAGTGAAGCGGGAGGGGTCGAGCAGTACTTC.

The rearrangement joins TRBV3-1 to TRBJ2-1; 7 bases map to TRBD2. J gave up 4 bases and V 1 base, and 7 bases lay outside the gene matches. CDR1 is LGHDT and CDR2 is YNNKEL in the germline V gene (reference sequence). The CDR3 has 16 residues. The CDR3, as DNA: TGTGCCAGCAGCCAAGGGTGGGGGGGATCGTACAATGAGCAGTTCTTC. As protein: CASSQGWGGSYNEQFF.

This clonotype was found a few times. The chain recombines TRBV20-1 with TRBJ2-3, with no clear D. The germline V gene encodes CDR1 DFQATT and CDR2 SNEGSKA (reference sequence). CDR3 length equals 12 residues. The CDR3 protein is CSRAASTDTQYF. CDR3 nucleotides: TGCAGCCGGGCAGCTAGCACAGATACGCAGTATTTT.

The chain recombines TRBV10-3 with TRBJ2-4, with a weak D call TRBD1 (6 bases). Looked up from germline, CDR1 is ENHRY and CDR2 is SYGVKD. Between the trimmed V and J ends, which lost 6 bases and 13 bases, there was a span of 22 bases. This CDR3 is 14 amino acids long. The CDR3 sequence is CAIRENRDRGEQYF. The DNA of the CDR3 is TGTGCCATCAGGGAGAACAGGGACCGGGGAGAGCAGTACTTC.

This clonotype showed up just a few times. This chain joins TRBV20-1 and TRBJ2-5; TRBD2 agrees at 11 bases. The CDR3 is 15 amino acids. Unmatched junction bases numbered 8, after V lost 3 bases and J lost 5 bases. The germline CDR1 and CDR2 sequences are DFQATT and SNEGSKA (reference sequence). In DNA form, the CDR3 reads TGCAGTGCTAGCCCTACTAGCGGGGGTTTGGAGACCCAGTACTTC. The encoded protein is CSASPTSGGLETQYF.

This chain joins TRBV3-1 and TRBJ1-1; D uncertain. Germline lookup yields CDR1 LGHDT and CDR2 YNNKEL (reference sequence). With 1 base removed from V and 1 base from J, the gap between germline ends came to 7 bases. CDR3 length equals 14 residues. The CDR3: CASSQGARNTEAFF. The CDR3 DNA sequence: TGTGCCAGCAGCCAAGGTGCGCGGAACACTGAAGCTTTCTTT.

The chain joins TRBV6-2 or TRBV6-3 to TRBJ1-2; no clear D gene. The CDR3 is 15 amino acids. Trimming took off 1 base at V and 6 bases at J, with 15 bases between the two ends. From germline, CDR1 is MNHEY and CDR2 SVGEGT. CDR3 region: CASSYFGFSKNGYTF. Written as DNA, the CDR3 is TGTGCCAGCAGTTACTTCGGGTTCTCGAAAAATGGCTACACCTTC.

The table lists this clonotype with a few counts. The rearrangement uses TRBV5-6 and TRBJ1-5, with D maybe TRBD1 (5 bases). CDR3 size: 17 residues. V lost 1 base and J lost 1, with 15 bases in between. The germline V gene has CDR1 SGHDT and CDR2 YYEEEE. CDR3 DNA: TGTGCCAGCAGCTTGTACAGGCCCTCGGGGAGCAATCAGCCCCAGCATTTT. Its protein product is CASSLYRPSGSNQPQHF.

As DNA, the CDR3 is TGTGCCAGCAGTTACTCGAGCCCCGGGACAGGGCTCGGCTATGGCTACACCTTC. Translated, it gives CASSYSSPGTGLGYGYTF. J is TRBJ1-2 and V is TRBV6-5, with TRBD1 matching 9 bases. Losses at the gene ends were 0 bases for V and 4 bases for J; bases not matched to a gene: 12. Per germline, CDR1 MNHEY and CDR2 SVGAGI. This CDR3 is 18 amino acids long.

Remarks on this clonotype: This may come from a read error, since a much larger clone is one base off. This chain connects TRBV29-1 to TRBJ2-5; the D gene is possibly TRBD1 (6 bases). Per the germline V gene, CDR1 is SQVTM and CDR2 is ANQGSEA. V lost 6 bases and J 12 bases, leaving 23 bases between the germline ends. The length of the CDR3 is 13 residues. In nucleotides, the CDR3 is TGCAGCGTCAGACAGGTAAGCACCGTACGGGAGTACTTC. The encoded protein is CSVRQVSTVREYF.

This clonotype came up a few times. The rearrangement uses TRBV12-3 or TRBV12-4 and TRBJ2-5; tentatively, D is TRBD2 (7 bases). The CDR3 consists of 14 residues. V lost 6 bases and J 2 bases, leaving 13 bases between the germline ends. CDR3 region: CASRSGGQQETQYF. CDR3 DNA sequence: TGTGCCAGCAGATCCGGGGGGCAACAAGAGACCCAGTACTTC.

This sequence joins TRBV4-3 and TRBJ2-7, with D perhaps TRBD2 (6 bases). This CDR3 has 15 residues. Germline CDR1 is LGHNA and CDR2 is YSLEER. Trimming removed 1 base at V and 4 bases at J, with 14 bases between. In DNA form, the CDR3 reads TGCGCCAGCAGCCAAGGTATGGGAGCGGGTTACGAGCAGTACTTC. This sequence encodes CASSQGMGAGYEQYF.

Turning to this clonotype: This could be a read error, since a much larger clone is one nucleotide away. CDR3 residues: CAISESAGRDGNEQFF. The CDR3 DNA sequence: TGTGCCATCAGTGAGTCCGCAGGTAGGGACGGCAATGAGCAGTTCTTC. This chain links TRBV10-3 with TRBJ2-1; the D call may be TRBD1 or TRBD2 (5 bases each). Trimming took off 0 bases at V and 6 bases at J, with 15 bases between the two ends. Germline CDR1 is ENHRY and CDR2 is SYGVKD. This CDR3 has 16 amino acids.